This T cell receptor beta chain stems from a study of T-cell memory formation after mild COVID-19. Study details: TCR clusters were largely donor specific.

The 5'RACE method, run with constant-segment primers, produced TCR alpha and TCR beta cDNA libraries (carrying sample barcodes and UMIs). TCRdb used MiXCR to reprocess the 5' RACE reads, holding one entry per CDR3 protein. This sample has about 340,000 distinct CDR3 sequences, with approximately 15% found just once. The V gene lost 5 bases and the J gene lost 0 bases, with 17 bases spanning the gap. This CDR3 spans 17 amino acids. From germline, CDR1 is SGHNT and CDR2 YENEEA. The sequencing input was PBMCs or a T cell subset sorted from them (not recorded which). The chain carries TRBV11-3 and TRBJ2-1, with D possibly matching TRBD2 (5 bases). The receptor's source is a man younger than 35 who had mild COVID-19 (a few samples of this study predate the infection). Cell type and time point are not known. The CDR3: CASSPRAADSSYNEQFF. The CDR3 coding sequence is TGTGCCAGCAGCCCACGAGCGGCGGATAGCTCCTACAATGAGCAGTTCTTC.